The 31 T cell receptor beta chains below were found in one sample sequenced in a study of cytomegalovirus exposure and HLA in healthy donors. TCRdb's copy holds only in-frame clones and misses some; the assay was immunoSEQ multiplex PCR. Of some 54,000 clones listed, about 93% were seen once; the top ten hold 3%. The sequenced sample was PBMCs. These TCRs come from a man aged 18 to 30 in good health and CMV-seronegative.

The chain recombines TRBV6-6 with TRBJ1-4; 7 nucleotides agree with TRBD1. V lost 0 bases to trimming and J lost 7 bases; unmatched junction nucleotides: 8. The germline CDR1 and CDR2 sequences are MNHNY and SVGAGI (reference sequence). There are 16 residues in the CDR3. The CDR3 region is CASSYSRGGQGEKLFF. The CDR3 DNA reads as TGTGCCAGCAGTTACTCGCGAGGGGGCCAAGGTGAAAAACTGTTTTTT.

This rearrangement joins TRBV23-1 to TRBJ1-5, with D perhaps matching TRBD1 (6 bases). TRBV23-1 is reported as an ORF; its role is uncertain. V shed 8 bases and J shed 0 bases, with 17 bases lying between them. This CDR3 has 16 amino acids. Here the CDR3 DNA reads TGCGCCAGCGGCCTCAACTTGGACAGTAGCAATCAGCCCCAGCATTTT. It yields the protein CASGLNLDSSNQPQHF.

The chain links TRBV25-1 to TRBJ1-1; a weak D match, TRBD1 (6 bases). Trimming stripped 6 bases from V and 0 bases from J, with 14 bases between. Per germline, CDR1 MGHDK and CDR2 SYGVNS. This CDR3 is 15 amino acids long. Here the CDR3 DNA reads TGTGCCAGCAGCAGGGGTGGATCGATGAACACTGAAGCTTTCTTT. It is translated as CASSRGGSMNTEAFF.

DNA for the CDR3: TGTGCCAGTAGTATCGGACTAGCGGGAGGCACCGGGGAGCTGTTTTTT. It translates to CASSIGLAGGTGELFF. The rearrangement links TRBV19 to TRBJ2-2; 14 nucleotides match TRBD2. Trimming at V came to 3 bases and at J to 4 bases, leaving 1 base not matched to a gene. The CDR3 has 16 residues. The germline gives CDR1 LNHDA, CDR2 SQIVND (reference sequence).

The CDR3: CASSPILAGGPSREQFF. DNA of the CDR3: TGTGCCAGCTCACCTATCTTAGCGGGAGGACCTTCGCGTGAGCAGTTCTTC. V gene TRBV18 combines with J gene TRBJ2-1, with 10 bases fitting TRBD2. From germline, CDR1 is KGHSH and CDR2 LQKENI. The CDR3 runs 17 residues. V dropped 3 bases and J dropped 9; count of bases not matched to a gene: 14.

On this clone itself: Mismatch with germline at one junction end may stem from a read error. The chain uses TRBV10-1 and TRBJ2-7; 7 bases agree with TRBD1. The length of the CDR3 is 11 residues. CDR1 is WNHNN and CDR2 is SYGVQD in the germline V gene (reference sequence). The CDR3 sequence: CASKRGRLNSF. DNA of the CDR3: TGCGCCAGCAAAAGGGGGCGTCTCAACAGCTTC.

The CDR3 DNA is TGTGCCAGCAGCGTAGGGGCTAGCGGGGCTACCGATGAGCAGTTCTTC. Protein sequence: CASSVGASGATDEQFF. The rearrangement links TRBV9 to TRBJ2-1; 9 nucleotides align to TRBD2. The germline CDR1 and CDR2 sequences are SGDLS and YYNGEE. There are 16 residues in the CDR3. V was clipped by 0 bases and J by 8 bases; unmatched bases: 9.

Only a few counts were recorded for this clone. The CDR3 sequence is CASSQDGRANQPQHF. Written as DNA, the CDR3 is TGTGCCAGCAGCCAAGATGGGAGGGCAAACCAGCCCCAGCATTTT. The chain is built from TRBV4-2 and TRBJ1-5; D is uncertain. Per the germline V gene, CDR1 is LGHNA and CDR2 is YNFKEQ. The CDR3 sequence is 15 residues long. V was trimmed by 0 bases and J by 7 bases, leaving 13 bases between them.

The gene calls are TRBV18 and TRBJ2-7; no reliable D call. V lost 6 bases to trimming and J lost 6 bases, with 12 bases between them. The CDR3 covers 12 residues. Germline CDR1 reads KGHSH; CDR2 reads LQKENI. CDR3 coding DNA: TGTGCCAGCTCCCCAAGCTCCGGCGAGCAGTACTTC. Its translation is CASSPSSGEQYF.

CDR3 coding DNA: TGTGCCAGCAGCCGCGGAGATCAGGGGACTAGCGGCAATCAGCCCCAGCATTTT. Translated: CASSRGDQGTSGNQPQHF. This sequence joins TRBV5-6 and TRBJ1-5; TRBD1 is a possible D gene (6 bases). CDR1 is SGHDT, CDR2 YYEEEE, per germline. Trimming cost V 4 bases and J 2 bases, with 22 bases left between them. This CDR3 is built from 18 residues.

V usage is TRBV28 and J usage is TRBJ1-5; 9 nucleotides agree with TRBD1. The CDR3 is 16 amino acids. Losses at the gene ends were 6 bases for V and 0 bases for J; bases not matched to a gene: 6. Germline V CDR1 and CDR2: MDHEN, SYDVKM. CDR3 bases: TGTGCCAGCAGCCAGACAGGGGGATATAGCAATCAGCCCCAGCATTTT. Translation gives CASSQTGGYSNQPQHF.

V usage is TRBV28 and J usage is TRBJ2-7; 9 bases fit TRBD1. The V gene end was trimmed by 10 bases and the J gene end by 3 bases; junction bases not matched to a gene: 28. The length of the CDR3 is 20 residues. Germline loops: CDR1 MDHEN, CDR2 SYDVKM. The CDR3 spells CATKSFVNGATGTGSYEQYF. DNA for the CDR3: TGTGCCACCAAGTCATTTGTAAACGGCGCTACCGGGACAGGGAGCTACGAGCAGTACTTC.

The genes are TRBV5-1 and TRBJ2-7, with a weak D call TRBD2 (6 bases). This CDR3 region has 15 residues. Trimming cost V 4 bases and J 3 bases, with 17 bases left between them. Germline values: CDR1 SGHRS, CDR2 YFSETQ. The CDR3 sequence: CASSLGWGELYEQYF. For the CDR3, the DNA is TGCGCCAGCAGCCTCGGGTGGGGGGAGCTCTACGAGCAGTACTTC.

The chain uses TRBV28 and TRBJ1-5, with 7 bases lining up with TRBD1. Germline V lookup: CDR1 MDHEN, CDR2 SYDVKM. V gave up 2 bases and J gave up 4 bases; unmatched junction bases: 2. This CDR3 contains 14 residues. In DNA form, the CDR3 reads TGTGCCAGCAGTTTACCGGGACAGAATCAGCCCCAGCATTTT. Translation: CASSLPGQNQPQHF. The full variable domain, in which reference TRBV28 and TRBJ1-5 provide the parts outside the CDR3, is DVKVTQSSRYLVKRTGEKVFLECVQDMDHENMFWYRQDPGLGLRLIYFSYDVKMKEKGDIPEGYSVSREKKERFSLILESASTNQTSMYLCASSLPGQNQPQHFGDGTRLSIL.

The genes are TRBV2 and TRBJ2-7, with TRBD1 identical over 8 bases. This CDR3 is 18 amino acids long. J was trimmed by 4 bases and V by 3 bases; bases with no gene match: 17. Germline assignment: CDR1 SNHLY and CDR2 FYNNEI. In DNA form, the CDR3 reads TGTGCCAGCAGTGACCTCTTTGACCCCAGGGGGCGGAATTACGAGCAGTACTTC. Protein sequence: CASSDLFDPRGRNYEQYF.

CDR3 in DNA: TGCGCCAGCAGCCGAACAGGGGGGAAGGATGAAAAACTGTTTTTT. This codes for CASSRTGGKDEKLFF. V usage is TRBV4-1 and J usage is TRBJ1-4; 8 bases agree with TRBD1. Germline CDR1 and CDR2: MGHRA and YSYEKL. This CDR3 has 15 residues. The V segment lost 4 bases and the J segment 6 bases; nucleotides outside the gene matches: 7.

The genes are TRBV5-1 and TRBJ2-5; tentative D call: TRBD1 (5 bases). The CDR3 consists of 15 residues. Trimming removed 5 bases from V and 1 base from J, with 15 bases in between. The germline V gene encodes CDR1 SGHRS and CDR2 YFSETQ. CDR3 residues: CASSRQPGPQETQYF. The CDR3, as DNA: TGCGCCAGCAGTAGACAGCCGGGTCCCCAAGAGACCCAGTACTTC.

The V call is TRBV19, the J call TRBJ2-1, with 8 bases identical to TRBD2. The germline V gene has CDR1 LNHDA and CDR2 SQIVND (reference sequence). V trimming: 4 bases; J trimming: 8 bases; junction bases outside the gene matches: 10. CDR3 length: 15 residues. CDR3: CASSRASGFVDEQFF. CDR3 DNA sequence: TGTGCCAGTAGTAGGGCTAGCGGGTTCGTAGATGAGCAGTTCTTC.

V and J are TRBV11-3 and TRBJ2-1; D ambiguous. This CDR3 contains 14 residues. Trimming cost V 3 bases and J 5 bases, with 11 bases left between them. Germline lookup yields CDR1 SGHNT and CDR2 YENEEA. The CDR3 here is CASSFDSSNNEQFF. CDR3 in DNA: TGTGCCAGCAGCTTTGATAGTTCTAACAATGAGCAGTTCTTC. Together with reference TRBV11-3 and TRBJ2-1, the CDR3 gives the full variable domain: EAGVVQSPRYKIIEKKQPVAFWCNPISGHNTLYWYLQNLGQGPELLIRYENEEAVDDSQLPKDRFSAERLKGVDSTLKIQPAELGDSAVYLCASSFDSSNNEQFFGPGTRLTVL.

The J gene is TRBJ2-1, the V gene TRBV5-1, with 15 bases lining up with TRBD2. CDR3 length equals 15 residues. With V trimmed by 0 bases and J by 13 bases, 5 bases remained unmatched. CDR1 SGHRS and CDR2 YFSETQ come from the germline V gene. The CDR3 DNA follows: TGCGCCAGCAGCTTGGGGACTAGCGGGAGGGAAGTTCAGTTCTTC. The encoded protein is CASSLGTSGREVQFF. The complete variable domain, with remaining parts taken from reference TRBV5-1 and TRBJ2-1, reads KAGVTQTPRYLIKTRGQQVTLSCSPISGHRSVSWYQQTPGQGLQFLFEYFSETQRNKGNFPGRFSGRQFSNSRSEMNVSTLELGDSALYLCASSLGTSGREVQFFGPGTRLTVL.

For the CDR3, the DNA is TGTGCCAGCTCACCTGACACTAATCAGCCCCAGCATTTT. Translated: CASSPDTNQPQHF. This chain links TRBV18 with TRBJ1-5, with D unclear. The CDR3 is made up of 13 amino acids. Germline values: CDR1 KGHSH, CDR2 LQKENI. The ends were cut back, 3 bases at V and 4 bases at J, with 7 bases in the middle. Looking up the rest from reference TRBV18 and TRBJ1-5 gives the full variable domain: NAGVMQNPRHLVRRRGQEARLRCSPMKGHSHVYWYRQLPEEGLKFMVYLQKENIIDESGMPKERFSAEFPKEGPSILRIQQVVRGDSAAYFCASSPDTNQPQHFGDGTRLSIL.

The gene calls are TRBV30 and TRBJ2-1; 7 nucleotides line up with TRBD1. The CDR3 is 13 amino acids. With V trimmed by 7 bases and J by 4 bases, 7 bases remained unmatched. Germline loops: CDR1 GTSNPN, CDR2 SVGIG (reference sequence). CDR3 DNA sequence: TGTGCCTCCCCCGGGACAGATTACAATGAGCAGTTCTTC. Translation: CASPGTDYNEQFF.

Remarks on this clone: One end of the junction varies from germline; a read error may be responsible. The CDR3 reads CASSLDRRTGQVF. The CDR3 bases are TGTGCCAGCAGCTTAGACAGGCGGACAGGACAGGTCTTC. This chain links TRBV11-3 with TRBJ2-1; 7 positions match TRBD1. Germline V gene sequence: CDR1 SGHNT, CDR2 YENEEA. The CDR3 has 13 amino acids.

This sequence joins TRBV27 and TRBJ2-7; 8 positions agree with TRBD1. Germline V gives CDR1 MNHEY, CDR2 SMNVEV (reference sequence). The CDR3 runs to 14 residues. Trimming removed 4 bases from V and 6 bases from J; junction bases left unmatched: 8. The CDR3 DNA follows: TGTGCCAGCAGTTCGACGCGGGACAGGATCGAGCAGTACTTC. This translates into CASSSTRDRIEQYF.

The V gene is TRBV5-6, the J gene TRBJ2-7; 7 bases map to TRBD1. Looked up from germline, CDR1 is SGHDT and CDR2 is YYEEEE. The CDR3 consists of 15 residues. Trimming took 4 bases from V and 0 from J; bases not matched to a gene: 7. This CDR3 reads CASSDLDRDSYEQYF. The CDR3 nucleotides are TGTGCCAGCAGCGATCTAGACAGGGACTCCTACGAGCAGTACTTC.

The CDR3 loop is CASSLEGSGEKLFF. The CDR3 region has the DNA TGTGCCAGCAGCTTAGAAGGGAGCGGGGAAAAACTGTTTTTT. V is TRBV7-6 and J is TRBJ1-4; D remains unclear. Germline CDR1 SGHVS, CDR2 FNYEAQ. This CDR3 contains 14 residues. Trimming cost V 1 base and J 8 bases, with 11 bases left between them.

The chain is built from TRBV2 and TRBJ1-5; D remains ambiguous. The length of the CDR3 is 12 residues. V was clipped by 1 base and J by 4 bases, with 2 bases between them. CDR1 SNHLY and CDR2 FYNNEI come from the germline V gene. The CDR3 nucleotides read TGTGCCAGCAGTGAAGTAAATCAGCCCCAGCATTTT. Translating it yields CASSEVNQPQHF.

The table lists this clone with a few counts. V usage is TRBV11-2 and J usage is TRBJ2-3, with D perhaps TRBD2 (5 bases). The CDR3 contains 15 residues. From germline, CDR1 is SGHAT and CDR2 FQNNGV. Trimming stripped 3 bases from V and 4 bases from J, with 14 bases between. CDR3 nucleotides: TGTGCCAGCAGCTTCGGGGTGAAGGAAGCAGATACGCAGTATTTT. This translates into CASSFGVKEADTQYF.

The chain employs TRBV6-1 and TRBJ2-2; tentative D call: TRBD2 (7 bases). V lost 6 bases to trimming and J lost 4 bases, with 15 bases between them. The CDR3 runs to 15 residues. Germline V gene data show CDR1 as MNHNS and CDR2 as SASEGT. This chain's CDR3 is CASRTQGGATGELFF. The CDR3 DNA reads as TGTGCCAGCAGGACACAGGGAGGGGCCACCGGGGAGCTGTTTTTT.

This clone was found once. Here the CDR3 reads CASSLGGGVTEAFF. As DNA, the CDR3 is TGTGCCAGCAGTTTAGGAGGAGGGGTAACTGAAGCTTTCTTT. The chain links TRBV28 to TRBJ1-1, with D perhaps matching TRBD1 (5 bases). There are 14 residues in the CDR3. Trimming pared 2 bases from V and 5 bases from J, leaving 12 bases between. Germline loops: CDR1 MDHEN, CDR2 SYDVKM. The full variable domain, completed using reference TRBV28 and TRBJ1-1, is DVKVTQSSRYLVKRTGEKVFLECVQDMDHENMFWYRQDPGLGLRLIYFSYDVKMKEKGDIPEGYSVSREKKERFSLILESASTNQTSMYLCASSLGGGVTEAFFGQGTRLTVV.

The V call is TRBV27, the J call TRBJ2-5, with 7 bases aligning to TRBD1. The CDR3 length is 15 residues. The V gene's germline CDR1 is MNHEY and CDR2 SMNVEV (reference sequence). V was pared by 5 bases and J by 2 bases, with 8 bases of the junction left unmatched. The DNA for the CDR3 is TGTGCCAGCAGTCACGCCGGGACAGATCAAGAGACCCAGTACTTC. This encodes CASSHAGTDQETQYF.